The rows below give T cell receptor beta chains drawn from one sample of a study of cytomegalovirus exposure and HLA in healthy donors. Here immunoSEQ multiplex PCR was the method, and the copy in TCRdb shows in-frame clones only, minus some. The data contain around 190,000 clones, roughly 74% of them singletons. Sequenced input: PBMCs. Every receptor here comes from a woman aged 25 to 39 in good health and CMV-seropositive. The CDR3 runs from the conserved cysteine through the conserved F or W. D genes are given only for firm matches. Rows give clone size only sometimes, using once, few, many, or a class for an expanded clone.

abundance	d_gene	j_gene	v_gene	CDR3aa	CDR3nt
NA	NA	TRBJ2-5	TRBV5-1	CASRDPPSRETQYF	TGCGCCAGCAGGGATCCACCTAGTAGAGAGACCCAGTACTTC
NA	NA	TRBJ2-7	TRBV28	CASSLYGRFEQYF	TGTGCCAGCAGTTTATACGGCAGGTTCGAGCAGTACTTC
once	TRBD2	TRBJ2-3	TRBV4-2	CASSQDITSGISTDTQYF	TGTGCCAGCAGCCAAGATATCACTAGCGGGATAAGCACAGATACGCAGTATTTT
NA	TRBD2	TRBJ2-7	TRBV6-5	CASRWKAGVEQYF	TGTGCCAGCCGTTGGAAAGCGGGGGTTGAGCAGTACTTC
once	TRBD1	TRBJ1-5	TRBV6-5	CASSFGQGDQPQHF	TGTGCCAGCAGTTTTGGACAGGGGGATCAGCCCCAGCATTTT
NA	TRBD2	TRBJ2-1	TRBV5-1	CASTIGGGADEQFF	TGCGCCAGCACCATCGGCGGGGGGGCCGATGAGCAGTTCTTC
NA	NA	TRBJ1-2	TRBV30	CAWSSPQASYGYTF	TGTGCCTGGAGTTCCCCACAGGCGAGCTATGGCTACACCTTC
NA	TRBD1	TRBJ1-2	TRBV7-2	CASSSTTGYYGYTF	TGTGCCAGCAGCTCTACGACAGGGTACTATGGCTACACCTTC
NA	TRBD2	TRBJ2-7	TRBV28	CASSTLGGPNEQYF	TGTGCCAGCAGTACACTGGGAGGGCCGAACGAGCAGTACTTC
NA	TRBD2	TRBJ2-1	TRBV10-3	CAISESTGLAVYNEQFF	TGTGCCATCAGTGAGTCGACGGGACTAGCGGTATACAATGAGCAGTTCTTC
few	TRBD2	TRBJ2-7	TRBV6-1	CASSSLAGGDEQYF	TGTGCCAGCAGTTCACTAGCGGGGGGGGACGAGCAGTACTTC
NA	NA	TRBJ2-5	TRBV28	CASGFSQQGRETQYF	TGTGCCAGCGGTTTTTCCCAACAGGGAAGGGAGACCCAGTACTTC
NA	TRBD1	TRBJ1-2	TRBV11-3	CASSPYPGTGDYGYTF	TGTGCCAGCAGCCCTTATCCCGGGACAGGGGACTATGGCTACACCTTC
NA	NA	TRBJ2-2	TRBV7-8	CASSLDPDTGELFF	TGTGCCAGCAGCTTAGACCCGGACACCGGGGAGCTGTTTTTT
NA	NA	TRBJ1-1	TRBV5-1	CASTPGRSRTEAFF	TGCGCCAGCACTCCAGGGCGGAGCCGAACTGAAGCTTTCTTT
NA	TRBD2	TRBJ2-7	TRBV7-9	CASSVLAGFYEQYF	TGTGCCAGCAGCGTACTAGCGGGCTTCTACGAGCAGTACTTC
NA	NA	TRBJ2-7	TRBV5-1	CASSLAGTYEQYF	TGCGCCAGCAGCTTGGCCGGGACCTACGAGCAGTACTTC
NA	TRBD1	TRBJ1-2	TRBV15	CATSRQDREVRGYTF	TGTGCCACCAGCAGACAGGACAGGGAGGTCAGAGGCTACACCTTC
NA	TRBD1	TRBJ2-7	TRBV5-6	CASSPSGTGGARQYF	TGTGCCAGCAGCCCCTCAGGGACAGGGGGCGCGCGGCAGTACTTC
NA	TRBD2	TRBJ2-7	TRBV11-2	CASSLGLAGLNEQYF	TGTGCCAGCAGCTTAGGGCTAGCGGGTCTAAACGAGCAGTACTTC
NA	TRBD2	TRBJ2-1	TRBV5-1	CASFAVAGGSYNEQFF	TGCGCCAGTTTTGCGGTAGCGGGGGGCTCCTACAATGAGCAGTTCTTC
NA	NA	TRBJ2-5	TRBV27	CASSLDLPGAGETQYF	TGTGCCAGCAGTTTAGATCTTCCAGGGGCGGGAGAGACCCAGTACTTC
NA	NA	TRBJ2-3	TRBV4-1	CASSRVLETTSTDTQYF	TGCGCCAGCAGCCGTGTGCTAGAGACCACTAGCACAGATACGCAGTATTTT
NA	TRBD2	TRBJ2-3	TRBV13	CASSPNTREGDTQYF	TGTGCCAGCAGCCCTAACACCAGGGAGGGAGATACGCAGTATTTT
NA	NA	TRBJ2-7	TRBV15	CATSRDRGLYEQYF	TGTGCCACCAGCAGAGACAGGGGCCTCTACGAGCAGTACTTC
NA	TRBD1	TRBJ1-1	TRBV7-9	CSSSRDRVVVEAFF	TGTTCCAGCAGCCGGGACAGGGTTGTTGTGGAAGCTTTCTTT
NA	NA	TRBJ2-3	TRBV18	CASSPGATTDTQYF	TGTGCCAGCTCACCAGGGGCTACCACAGATACGCAGTATTTT
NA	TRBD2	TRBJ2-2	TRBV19	CASTAGVNTGELFF	TGTGCCAGTACTGCGGGGGTGAACACCGGGGAGCTGTTTTTT
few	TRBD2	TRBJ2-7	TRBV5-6	CASSNSPGLAAKRAYEQYF	TGTGCCAGCAGCAACAGTCCGGGACTAGCGGCTAAGAGGGCCTACGAGCAGTACTTC
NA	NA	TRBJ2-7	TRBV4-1	CASSQDGLRPEQYF	TGCGCCAGCAGCCAAGACGGACTCCGTCCTGAGCAGTACTTC
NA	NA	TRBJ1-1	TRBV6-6	CASSYLDFGAEAFF	TGTGCCAGCAGTTACTTGGACTTCGGGGCTGAAGCTTTCTTT
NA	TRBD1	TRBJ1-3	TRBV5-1	CASRGTGSSGNTIYF	TGCGCCAGCAGGGGGACAGGATCCTCTGGAAACACCATATATTTT
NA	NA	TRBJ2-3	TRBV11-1	CASSFERTDTQYF	TGTGCCAGCAGCTTTGAGAGAACAGATACGCAGTATTTT
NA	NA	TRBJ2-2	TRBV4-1	CASSQVLQLNTGELFF	TGCGCCAGCAGCCAAGTTTTACAGTTGAACACCGGGGAGCTGTTTTTT
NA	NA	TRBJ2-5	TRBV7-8	CASSLGLKTQYF	TGTGCCAGCAGCTTAGGGCTGAAGACCCAGTACTTC
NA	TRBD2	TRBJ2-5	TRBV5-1	CASSLGTSGGLQETQYF	TGCGCCAGCAGCTTGGGGACTAGCGGGGGCCTCCAAGAGACCCAGTACTTC
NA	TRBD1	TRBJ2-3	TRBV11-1	CASSPRGSDTQYF	TGTGCCAGCAGCCCCAGGGGGTCAGATACGCAGTATTTT
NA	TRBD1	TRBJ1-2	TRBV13	CASDGTGAGYTF	TGTGCCAGCGACGGGACAGGGGCTGGCTACACCTTC
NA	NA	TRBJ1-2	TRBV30	CAWSAYRNSYGYTF	TGTGCCTGGAGTGCGTACAGGAACTCGTATGGCTACACCTTC
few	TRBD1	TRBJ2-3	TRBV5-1	CASSRTGPSTDTQYF	TGCGCCAGCAGCCGGACAGGACCGAGCACAGATACGCAGTATTTT
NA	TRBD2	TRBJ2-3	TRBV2	CASSEGRGESTDTQYF	TGTGCCAGCAGTGAAGGGCGGGGGGAAAGCACAGATACGCAGTATTTT
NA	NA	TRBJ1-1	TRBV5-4	CASSLPGGGGTEAFF	TGTGCCAGCAGCCTTCCCGGGGGGGGAGGCACTGAAGCTTTCTTT
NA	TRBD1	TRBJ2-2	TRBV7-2	CASSPRVGTGSLELFF	TGTGCCAGCAGCCCGAGGGTGGGGACAGGGTCGCTGGAGCTGTTTTTT
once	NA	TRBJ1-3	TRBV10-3	CAISEYGNTIYF	TGTGCCATCAGTGAATATGGAAACACCATATATTTT
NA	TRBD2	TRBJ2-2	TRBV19	CASSTPRTSGRTGELFF	TGTGCCAGTAGTACCCCGCGGACTAGCGGGAGAACCGGGGAGCTGTTTTTT
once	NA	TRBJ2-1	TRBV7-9	CASSSGLARSSYNEQFF	TGTGCCAGCAGCTCCGGGCTAGCCCGAAGCTCCTACAATGAGCAGTTCTTC
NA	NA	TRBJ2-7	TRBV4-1	CASSQDVGSYEQYF	TGCGCCAGCAGCCAAGATGTGGGGAGTTACGAGCAGTACTTC
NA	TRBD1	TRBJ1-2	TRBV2	CASSGIETGGGNGYTF	TGTGCCAGCAGTGGAATAGAGACAGGGGGCGGGAATGGCTACACCTTC
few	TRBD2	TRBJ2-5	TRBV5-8	CASSLVSGETQYF	TGTGCCAGCAGCTTAGTTAGCGGGGAGACCCAGTACTTC
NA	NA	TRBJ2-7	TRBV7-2	CASSPTATAGYEQYF	TGTGCCAGCAGCCCCACCGCGACAGCCGGCTACGAGCAGTACTTC
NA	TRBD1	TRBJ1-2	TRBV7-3	CASSHKGQGAGGYTF	TGTGCCAGCAGCCATAAAGGTCAGGGGGCCGGTGGCTACACCTTC
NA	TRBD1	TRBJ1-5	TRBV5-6	CASSRGGQGSTQPQHF	TGTGCCAGCAGCCGGGGGGGACAGGGGTCGACTCAGCCCCAGCATTTT
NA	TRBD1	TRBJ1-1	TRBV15	CATSREGRGLETEAFF	TGTGCCACCAGCAGAGAGGGCAGGGGGTTGGAAACTGAAGCTTTCTTT